This entry lists 16 T cell receptor beta chains sequenced from one sample in a study of cytomegalovirus exposure and HLA in healthy donors. Amplification used 60 Vbeta primers and 13 Jbeta primers. TCRdb keeps only in-frame clones here, not all; method: immunoSEQ multiplex PCR. This sample's table has approximately 30,000 clones. Sample: PBMCs. Receptor source: a woman aged 40 to 49 in good health and CMV-seropositive.

The genes are TRBV7-2 and TRBJ1-2; D might be TRBD1 (5 bases). The germline V gene has CDR1 SGHTA and CDR2 FQGNSA. The CDR3 loop spans 14 amino acids. The germline V and J ends were trimmed by 1 base and 1 base, with 7 bases remaining between them. Here the CDR3 reads CASSLGGGNYGYTF. For the CDR3, the DNA is TGTGCCAGCAGCTTAGGGGGGGGTAACTATGGCTACACCTTC.

The V and J genes are TRBV30 and TRBJ2-7, with 7 nucleotides matching TRBD2. Germline trimming cut 2 bases from V and 0 bases from J; bases unmatched to any gene: 10. Germline CDR1 and CDR2: GTSNPN and SVGIG (reference sequence). The CDR3 is 16 residues long. The chain's CDR3 is CAWSPGLGGNSYEQYF. In DNA, the CDR3 is TGTGCCTGGAGTCCCGGATTGGGGGGGAACTCCTACGAGCAGTACTTC.

The chain combines TRBV4-1 with TRBJ2-6; D is possibly TRBD2 (6 bases). Germline-derived CDR1 and CDR2 are MGHRA and YSYEKL. Deletions cut 0 bases from V and 5 bases from J, with 14 bases between. CDR3 length: 17 amino acids. For the CDR3, the DNA is TGCGCCAGCAGCCAAGATCATGCCGGGAGTTGGGCCAACGTCCTGACTTTC. As protein: CASSQDHAGSWANVLTF.

J is TRBJ2-3 and V is TRBV6-5; 7 bases line up with TRBD2. Germline V lookup: CDR1 MNHEY, CDR2 SVGAGI. The CDR3 is 16 amino acids. Trimming cost V 0 bases and J 3 bases; bases outside gene matches: 6. This chain's CDR3 is CASSYSPAGATDTQYF. CDR3 in DNA: TGTGCCAGCAGTTACTCGCCGGCGGGAGCGACAGATACGCAGTATTTT.

This chain links TRBV6-1 with TRBJ2-3; possibly TRBD1 for D (5 bases). CDR3 length: 14 residues. The V and J ends lost 8 bases and 1 base respectively, with 13 bases between them. Germline values: CDR1 MNHNS, CDR2 SASEGT. The chain's CDR3 is CASSLSRGTDTQYF. The CDR3 DNA sequence: TGTGCCAGCTCCCTAAGCAGGGGCACAGATACGCAGTATTTT.

The chain couples TRBV7-9 to TRBJ1-5; 9 positions agree with TRBD1. This CDR3 spans 14 amino acids. V lost 2 bases and J lost 7; bases outside the gene matches: 3. CDR1 and CDR2 (germline): SEHNR, FQNEAQ (reference sequence). CDR3 protein: CASSLSGTGQPQHF. The CDR3 coding sequence is TGTGCCAGCAGCTTATCAGGGACAGGGCAGCCCCAGCATTTT.

The chain recombines TRBV10-2 with TRBJ2-1, with 10 bases matching TRBD2. Trimming cost V 5 bases and J 7 bases; bases outside gene matches: 11. This CDR3 contains 16 residues. Germline V gene sequence: CDR1 WSHSY, CDR2 SAAADI. This CDR3 is CASSQRPAGGGNEQFF. CDR3 sequence (DNA): TGCGCCAGCAGTCAAAGACCAGCGGGAGGGGGGAATGAGCAGTTCTTC.

This chain uses TRBV29-1 with TRBJ2-2; perhaps TRBD2 as D (6 bases). CDR1 and CDR2 from the germline V gene are SQVTM and ANQGSEA. The V gene lost 4 bases and the J gene lost 3 bases, with 12 bases spanning the gap. The CDR3 contains 14 residues. The CDR3 DNA reads as TGCAGCGTTGGGGTATGGGGGGACACCGGGGAGCTGTTTTTT. Protein product: CSVGVWGDTGELFF.

As DNA, the CDR3 is TGTGCCAGCTCACCAACCGAGAGCTCCTACAATGAGCAGTTCTTC. Its translation: CASSPTESSYNEQFF. V gene TRBV18 combines with J gene TRBJ2-1; no firm D call. Looked up from germline, CDR1 is KGHSH and CDR2 is LQKENI. V was trimmed by 2 bases and J by 0 bases, leaving 8 bases between them. The CDR3 spans 15 residues.

This chain uses TRBV5-6 with TRBJ1-2; D possibly corresponds to TRBD1 (6 bases). V was cut by 0 bases and J by 8 bases, with 11 bases left in between. The CDR3 runs 13 residues. The germline V gene encodes CDR1 SGHDT and CDR2 YYEEEE. Written as DNA, the CDR3 is TGTGCCAGCAGCTTGGTAACTACAGGGGGCTACACCTTC. Protein: CASSLVTTGGYTF.

This clone shows up as medium-sized by frequency. This chain links TRBV10-3 with TRBJ2-3, with D maybe TRBD2 (6 bases). The CDR3 length is 14 residues. From germline, CDR1 is ENHRY and CDR2 SYGVKD. V was shortened by 8 bases and J by 2 bases, with 14 bases between the two germline ends. Here the CDR3 DNA reads TGTGCCATCGGCGGAGGGAGCGACACAGATACGCAGTATTTT. It codes for CAIGGGSDTDTQYF.

V is TRBV7-9 and J is TRBJ2-1; D possibly corresponds to TRBD2 (6 bases). V lost 6 bases and J lost 0, with 12 bases in between. This CDR3 contains 15 residues. Germline values: CDR1 SEHNR, CDR2 FQNEAQ (reference sequence). CDR3 residues: CASRSGGSSYNEQFF. The CDR3 region has the DNA TGTGCCAGCAGATCCGGAGGGAGCTCCTACAATGAGCAGTTCTTC.

As for this clone: The sample holds other DNA sequences that translate to the same CDR3. The chain links TRBV18 to TRBJ2-1; 13 bases agree with TRBD2. Germline V lookup: CDR1 KGHSH, CDR2 LQKENI. This CDR3 comprises 17 residues. The trim removed 3 bases at V and 0 bases at J, leaving 2 bases unmatched. The CDR3 DNA reads as TGTGCCAGCTCACCCCGGACTAGCGGGAGCTCCTACAATGAGCAGTTCTTC. Translated: CASSPRTSGSSYNEQFF.

This chain links TRBV4-1 with TRBJ2-4; D is possibly TRBD2 (6 bases). This CDR3 is 17 amino acids long. V shed 1 base and J shed 1 base, with 14 bases lying between them. In germline, CDR1 is MGHRA, CDR2 YSYEKL. CDR3 sequence reads: CASSQVSGSTAKNIQYF. The CDR3 nucleotides read TGCGCCAGCAGCCAAGTGTCCGGGAGTACCGCCAAAAACATTCAGTACTTC.

The chain uses TRBV4-1 and TRBJ2-3; TRBD1 might be the D (6 bases). V shed 1 base and J shed 12 bases, with 11 bases lying between them. This CDR3 spans 12 amino acids. CDR1 MGHRA and CDR2 YSYEKL come from the germline V gene. CDR3 in DNA: TGCGCCAGCAGCCAAGGGGGACAAATTCAGTATTTT. It translates to CASSQGGQIQYF.

The rearrangement joins TRBV28 to TRBJ2-7; TRBD1 aligns across 7 bases. The CDR3 spans 13 residues. The V gene's germline CDR1 is MDHEN and CDR2 SYDVKM. The ends lost 11 bases at V and 4 bases at J; junction bases unmatched: 11. CDR3 DNA sequence: TGTGCCTCTAGGACGAGACAGGGTTACGAGCAGTACTTC. It encodes CASRTRQGYEQYF.